Below, 15 T cell receptor beta chains from the same sample are listed, as sequenced in a study of metastatic and nonmetastatic thyroid tumors. Treatment of any kind had been given to no patient before thyroid surgery. TCRdb re-processed the PCR reads through MiXCR. The sample gives roughly 57,000 clones, roughly 20% of which show up once; 4% is in the top ten. Sequenced input: blood. Every receptor here comes from a female donor with papillary thyroid cancer or a benign thyroid nodule (not recorded which). Some clones in this sample may be carry-over from other donors' samples.

By sample fraction, this clone is medium-sized. V gene TRBV7-8 combines with J gene TRBJ2-7, with 10 positions matching TRBD2. The CDR3 extends over 19 amino acids. V lost 1 base and J lost 2; bases outside the gene matches: 14. Germline lookup yields CDR1 SGHVS and CDR2 FQNEAQ. The CDR3 here is CASSLGKLRPSGRPYEQYF. Written as DNA, the CDR3 is TGTGCCAGCAGCTTAGGGAAGTTGCGCCCTAGCGGGAGACCCTACGAGCAGTACTTC. Using reference TRBV7-8 and TRBJ2-7 for the parts outside the CDR3, the full variable domain is GAGVSQSPRYKVAKRGQDVALRCDPISGHVSLFWYQQALGQGPEFLTYFQNEAQLDKSGLPSDRFFAERPEGSVSTLKIQRTQQEDSAVYLCASSLGKLRPSGRPYEQYFGPGTRLTVT.

The gene calls are TRBV20-1 and TRBJ2-7; D call uncertain. The CDR3 covers 14 residues. The V end lost 4 bases, the J end lost 0 bases, and 13 bases lay between the germline ends. Germline V gene sequence: CDR1 DFQATT, CDR2 SNEGSKA (reference sequence). CDR3 protein: CSATLQGSSYEQYF. The CDR3 DNA follows: TGCAGTGCTACCCTACAAGGTAGCTCCTACGAGCAGTACTTC.

This clone occurred many times. The chain has TRBV5-1 and TRBJ1-1; 8 bases are shared with TRBD1. Trimming removed 0 bases from V and 1 base from J; junction bases left unmatched: 5. Germline V gene data show CDR1 as SGHRS and CDR2 as YFSETQ. The CDR3 runs to 16 residues. The CDR3 bases are TGCGCCAGCAGCTTGGCAGGGGGCGGACAGAACACTGAAGCTTTCTTT. Its translation: CASSLAGGGQNTEAFF.

Many counts were recorded for this clone. Other DNA sequences from this sample encode an identical CDR3 as well. The J gene is TRBJ2-3, the V gene TRBV27; maybe TRBD1 (5 bases). With 5 bases removed from V and 4 bases from J, the gap between germline ends came to 19 bases. The CDR3 consists of 16 residues. CDR1 is MNHEY, CDR2 SMNVEV, per germline (reference sequence). The CDR3 sequence: CASSPAPDSSADTQYF. In DNA form, the CDR3 reads TGTGCCAGCAGTCCCGCCCCTGACAGCAGCGCAGATACGCAGTATTTT.

This chain links TRBV20-1 with TRBJ2-2, with D maybe TRBD2 (6 bases). This CDR3 comprises 16 residues. Looked up from germline, CDR1 is DFQATT and CDR2 is SNEGSKA (reference sequence). Trimming shortened V by 2 bases and J by 1 base, and 14 bases separated the two germline ends. The CDR3: CSARSLSGLNTGELFF. The CDR3 DNA is TGCAGTGCTAGATCTCTAAGCGGGCTGAACACCGGGGAGCTGTTTTTT.

V gene TRBV9 combines with J gene TRBJ2-5; the D gene is possibly TRBD2 (6 bases). Trimming left V 0 bases short and J 2 bases short, with 11 bases between. CDR3 length equals 15 residues. CDR1 and CDR2 (germline): SGDLS, YYNGEE. CDR3 amino acids: CASSVGRDLQETQYF. The CDR3 coding sequence is TGTGCCAGCAGCGTAGGGCGGGACCTTCAAGAGACCCAGTACTTC.

This clone was counted ten times or more. The rearrangement joins TRBV28 to TRBJ1-4; no definite D call. CDR1 and CDR2 from the germline V gene are MDHEN and SYDVKM. Deletions cut 7 bases from V and 8 bases from J, with 8 bases between. CDR3 length: 11 amino acids. As DNA, the CDR3 is TGTGCCAGCAAGAGGGAGGAAAAACTGTTTTTT. It encodes CASKREEKLFF.

This clone was counted at least ten times. V is TRBV11-2 and J is TRBJ2-3, with 12 bases fitting TRBD2. The CDR3 runs 16 residues. Germline V gene data show CDR1 as SGHAT and CDR2 as FQNNGV. J gave up 6 bases and V 5 bases, and 9 bases lay outside the gene matches. The CDR3 region has the DNA TGTGCCAGCAGCCCCCCCCGACTAGCGGGAGTGGATACGCAGTATTTT. The encoded protein is CASSPPRLAGVDTQYF.

On this clone itself: The CDR3 ends on some other residue instead of the conserved phenylalanine or tryptophan, so this is likely a read error. This chain links TRBV30 with TRBJ1-2, with TRBD1 matching 7 bases. CDR3 length: 13 amino acids. Trimming cost V 4 bases and J 4 bases; bases outside gene matches: 6. Germline lookup yields CDR1 GTSNPN and CDR2 SVGIG (reference sequence). DNA of the CDR3: TGTGCCTGGATGAGGGACAGTCCCTATGGCTACACCCTC. This gives the protein CAWMRDSPYGYTL.

The rearrangement links TRBV6-1 to TRBJ1-1; D gene unclear. This CDR3 has 14 amino acids. V shed 7 bases and J shed 1 base, with 13 bases lying between them. Germline lookup yields CDR1 MNHNS and CDR2 SASEGT. CDR3 in DNA: TGTGCCAGCATCCCCTCGAGGCAGAACACTGAAGCTTTCTTT. This gives the protein CASIPSRQNTEAFF.

This clone came up many times. The CDR3 region is CASSSGTSGLTTDTQYF. Written as DNA, the CDR3 is TGTGCCAGCTCCTCCGGGACTAGCGGACTTACCACAGATACGCAGTATTTT. This chain joins TRBV18 and TRBJ2-3; 11 nucleotides match TRBD2. Looked up from germline, CDR1 is KGHSH and CDR2 is LQKENI. The trim removed 6 bases at V and 2 bases at J, leaving 10 bases unmatched. The CDR3 covers 17 residues.

This clone was observed at least ten times. The chain links TRBV10-3 to TRBJ1-1; no definite D call. V shed 4 bases and J shed 3 bases, with 12 bases lying between them. Germline V gene sequence: CDR1 ENHRY, CDR2 SYGVKD. This CDR3 has 14 residues. In DNA, the CDR3 is TGTGCCATCAGTGCGGACGGGTGGGACACTGAAGCTTTCTTT. Translation: CAISADGWDTEAFF.

DNA of the CDR3: TGTGCCAGGAGTTTAGAAGGCAGCTACAATGAGCAGTTCTTC. Amino acids: CARSLEGSYNEQFF. The chain couples TRBV19 to TRBJ2-1; no clear D. Trimming pared 9 bases from V and 3 bases from J, leaving 15 bases between. In germline, CDR1 is LNHDA, CDR2 SQIVND (reference sequence). This CDR3 is 14 amino acids long.

Regarding this clone: The CDR3 end shows no conserved phenylalanine or tryptophan, and so a read error is likely. The J gene is TRBJ2-1, the V gene TRBV27, with 7 bases identical to TRBD1. The CDR3 sequence is 15 residues long. CDR1 is MNHEY, CDR2 SMNVEV, per germline (reference sequence). Trimming removed 5 bases from V and 3 bases from J; junction bases left unmatched: 7. The CDR3 sequence is CASSVSGTDYNEQFL. The CDR3 nucleotides are TGTGCCAGCAGTGTCTCAGGGACAGACTACAATGAGCAGTTCTTA.

In this sample, this clone turned up many times. Other DNA sequences in the same sample also yield this CDR3. The chain combines TRBV18 with TRBJ2-3; no definite D call. The CDR3 extends over 14 amino acids. Germline-derived CDR1 and CDR2 are KGHSH and LQKENI. The V and J ends lost 6 bases and 0 bases respectively, with 10 bases between them. The CDR3 bases are TGTGCCAGCTCCCCGATATCCAGCACAGATACGCAGTATTTT. Translated: CASSPISSTDTQYF.